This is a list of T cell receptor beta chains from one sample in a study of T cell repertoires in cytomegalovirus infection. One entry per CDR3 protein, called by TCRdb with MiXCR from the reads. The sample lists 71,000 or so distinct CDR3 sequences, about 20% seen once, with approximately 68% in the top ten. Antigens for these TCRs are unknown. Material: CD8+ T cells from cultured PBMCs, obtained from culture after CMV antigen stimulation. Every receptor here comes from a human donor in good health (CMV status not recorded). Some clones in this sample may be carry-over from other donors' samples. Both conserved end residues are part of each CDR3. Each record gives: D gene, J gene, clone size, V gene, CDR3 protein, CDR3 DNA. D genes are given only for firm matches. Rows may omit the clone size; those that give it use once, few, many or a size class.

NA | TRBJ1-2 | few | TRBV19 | CASTQTGRPSANYGYTF | TGTGCCAGTACCCAGACAGGACGTCCTTCAGCTAACTATGGCTACACCTTC
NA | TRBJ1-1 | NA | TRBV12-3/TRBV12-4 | CASSFQLNTEAFF | TGTGCCAGCAGTTTCCAACTTAACACTGAAGCTTTCTTT
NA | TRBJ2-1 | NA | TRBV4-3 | CASSQDPHDRTSPLNNEQFF | TGCGCCAGCAGCCAAGATCCCCACGACAGAACTAGCCCCCTCAACAATGAGCAGTTCTTC
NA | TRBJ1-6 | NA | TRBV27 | CASSTGISYNSPLHF | TGTGCCAGCAGCACAGGGATCTCCTATAATTCACCCCTCCACTTT
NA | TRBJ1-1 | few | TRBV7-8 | CASSLDRGGGNTEAFF | TGTGCCAGCAGCTTAGATAGGGGCGGAGGAAACACTGAAGCTTTCTTT
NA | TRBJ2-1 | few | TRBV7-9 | CASQVGGYGYNEQFF | TGTGCCAGCCAAGTCGGGGGATACGGCTACAATGAGCAGTTCTTC
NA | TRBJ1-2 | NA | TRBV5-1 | CASSHETPGHSNYGYTF | TGCGCCAGCAGCCATGAAACTCCGGGACACTCAAACTATGGCTACACCTTC
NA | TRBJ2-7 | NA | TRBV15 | CATSRDQSYEQYF | TGTGCCACCAGCAGAGATCAGTCTTACGAGCAGTACTTC
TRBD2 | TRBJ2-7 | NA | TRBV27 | CASSPGRAYEQYF | TGTGCCAGCAGTCCAGGGAGGGCCTACGAGCAGTACTTC
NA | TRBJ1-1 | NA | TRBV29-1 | CSGIDKAFF | TGCAGCGGGATAGACAAGGCTTTCTTT
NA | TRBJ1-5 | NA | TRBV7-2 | CASSLAGGVRGSNQPQHF | TGTGCCAGCAGCTTAGCCGGGGGGGTCCGGGGTAGCAATCAGCCCCAGCATTTT
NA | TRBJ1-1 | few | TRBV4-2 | CASSQDKGGTEAFF | TGTGCCAGCAGCCAAGATAAGGGGGGCACTGAAGCTTTCTTT
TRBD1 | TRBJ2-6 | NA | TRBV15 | CATHDRGNSGANVLTF | TGTGCCACCCACGACAGGGGGAACTCTGGGGCCAACGTCCTGACTTTC
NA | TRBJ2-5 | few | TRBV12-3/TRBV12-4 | CASSPTGTRPWETQYF | TGTGCCAGCAGTCCTACCGGGACCAGGCCGTGGGAGACCCAGTACTTC
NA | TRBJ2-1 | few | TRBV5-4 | CASSSISDEQFF | TGTGCCAGCAGCTCGATCAGTGATGAGCAGTTCTTC
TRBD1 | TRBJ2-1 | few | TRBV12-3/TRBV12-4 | CASAGQGWNEQFF | TGTGCCAGCGCCGGACAGGGTTGGAATGAGCAGTTCTTC
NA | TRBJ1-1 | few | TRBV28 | CASSFSVGGITEAFF | TGTGCCAGCAGTTTTTCGGTCGGGGGGATCACTGAAGCTTTCTTT
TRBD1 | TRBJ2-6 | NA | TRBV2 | CASSEQGDHSGANVLTF | TGTGCCAGCAGTGAACAGGGGGATCACTCTGGGGCCAACGTCCTGACTTTC
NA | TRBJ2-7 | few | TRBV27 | CASSVGVNYEQYF | TGTGCCAGCAGTGTCGGCGTCAACTACGAGCAGTACTTC
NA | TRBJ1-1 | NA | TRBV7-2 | CASSLGGGGADTEAFF | TGTGCCAGCAGCTTAGGCGGCGGGGGCGCTGACACTGAAGCTTTCTTT
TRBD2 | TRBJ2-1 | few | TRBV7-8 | CASSLSGTYNEQFF | TGTGCCAGCAGCTTAAGCGGGACCTACAATGAGCAGTTCTTC
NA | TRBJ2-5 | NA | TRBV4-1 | CASSQSADPQETQYF | TGCGCCAGCAGCCAATCGGCGGATCCACAAGAGACCCAGTACTTC
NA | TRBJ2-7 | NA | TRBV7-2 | CASSLDRGSLLTYEQYF | TGTGCCAGCAGCTTAGATCGTGGGTCTCTCCTTACCTACGAGCAGTACTTC
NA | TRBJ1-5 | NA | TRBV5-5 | CASSLVGQSHQPQHF | TGTGCCAGCAGCTTGGTTGGACAGTCCCATCAGCCCCAGCATTTT
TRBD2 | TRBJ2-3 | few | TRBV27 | CASSLLAGESTDTQYF | TGTGCCAGCAGTTTACTGGCGGGGGAATCTACAGATACGCAGTATTTT
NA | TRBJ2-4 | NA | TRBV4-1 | CASSLTGRQNIQYF | TGCGCCAGCAGCCTGACCGGACGACAAAACATTCAGTACTTC
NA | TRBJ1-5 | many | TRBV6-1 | CASSERAGNQPQHF | TGTGCCAGCAGTGAAAGGGCAGGCAATCAGCCCCAGCATTTT
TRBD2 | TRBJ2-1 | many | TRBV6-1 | CASSELAGGYNEQFF | TGTGCCAGCAGTGAACTAGCGGGGGGGTACAATGAGCAGTTCTTC